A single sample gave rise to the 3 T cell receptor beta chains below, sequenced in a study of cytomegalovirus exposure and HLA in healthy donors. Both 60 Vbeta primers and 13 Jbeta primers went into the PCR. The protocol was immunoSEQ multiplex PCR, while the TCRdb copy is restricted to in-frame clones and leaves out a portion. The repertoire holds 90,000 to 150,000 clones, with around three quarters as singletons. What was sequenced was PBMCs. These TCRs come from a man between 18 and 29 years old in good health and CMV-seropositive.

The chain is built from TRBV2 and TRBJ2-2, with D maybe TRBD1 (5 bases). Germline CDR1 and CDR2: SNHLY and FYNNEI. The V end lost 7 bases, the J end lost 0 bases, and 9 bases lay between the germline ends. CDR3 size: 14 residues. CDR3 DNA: TGTGCCAGCACTCCCAGGGCGAACACCGGGGAGCTGTTTTTT. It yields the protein CASTPRANTGELFF.

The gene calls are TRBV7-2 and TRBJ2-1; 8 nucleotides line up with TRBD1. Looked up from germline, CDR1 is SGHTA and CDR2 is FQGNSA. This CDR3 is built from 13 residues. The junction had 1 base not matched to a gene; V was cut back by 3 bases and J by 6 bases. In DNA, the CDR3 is TGTGCCAGCAGCTTGGGACAGGCCAATGAGCAGTTCTTC. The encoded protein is CASSLGQANEQFF.

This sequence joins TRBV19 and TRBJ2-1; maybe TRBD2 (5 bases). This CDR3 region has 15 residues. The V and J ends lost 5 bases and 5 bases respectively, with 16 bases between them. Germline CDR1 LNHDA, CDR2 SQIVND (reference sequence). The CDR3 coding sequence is TGTGCCAGTAGTCCCTGCTGTAGCGCAAACAATGAGCAGTTCTTC. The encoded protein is CASSPCCSANNEQFF. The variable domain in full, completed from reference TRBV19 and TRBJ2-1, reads DGGITQSPKYLFRKEGQNVTLSCEQNLNHDAMYWYRQDPGQGLRLIYYSQIVNDFQKGDIAEGYSVSREKKESFPLTVTSAQKNPTAFYLCASSPCCSANNEQFFGPGTRLTVL.